The source of this TCR beta chain is a study of radiotherapy plus CTLA-4 blockade in lung cancer. Looking at the study overall: The study recorded objective responses in about 18% of patients and disease control in 31%.

Measured with immunoSEQ multiplex PCR; TCRdb has only the in-frame clones, and not every one. Of 81,000 or so clones listed, around 90% were seen once; the top ten hold about 0.95%. Findings of the study overall: Best predicting response, reportedly, were early blood T cell clone dynamics, with interferon-beta. In blood, TCR clones derived from the tumor expanded after radiotherapy plus ipilimumab.

The length of the CDR3 is 15 residues. The germline V gene has CDR1 SGHAT and CDR2 FQDESV (reference sequence). Trimming cost V 5 bases and J 0 bases, with 12 bases left between them. Each patient with chemo-refractory metastatic non-small-cell lung cancer was treated with focal radiation plus CTLA-4 blockade using ipilimumab. Comments on this clone: Antigen unknown.

This chain links TRBV11-1 with TRBJ2-3, with D tentatively TRBD1 or TRBD2 (5 bases each). This clonotype originated in a human donor with non-small cell lung cancer who had stable disease on radiotherapy plus ipilimumab. This sample comprised peripheral blood, obtained from a patient treated with radiotherapy plus ipilimumab. The CDR3 here is CASSPGPTSTDTQYF. CDR3 coding DNA: TGTGCCAGCAGCCCGGGACCCACCAGCACAGATACGCAGTATTTT.